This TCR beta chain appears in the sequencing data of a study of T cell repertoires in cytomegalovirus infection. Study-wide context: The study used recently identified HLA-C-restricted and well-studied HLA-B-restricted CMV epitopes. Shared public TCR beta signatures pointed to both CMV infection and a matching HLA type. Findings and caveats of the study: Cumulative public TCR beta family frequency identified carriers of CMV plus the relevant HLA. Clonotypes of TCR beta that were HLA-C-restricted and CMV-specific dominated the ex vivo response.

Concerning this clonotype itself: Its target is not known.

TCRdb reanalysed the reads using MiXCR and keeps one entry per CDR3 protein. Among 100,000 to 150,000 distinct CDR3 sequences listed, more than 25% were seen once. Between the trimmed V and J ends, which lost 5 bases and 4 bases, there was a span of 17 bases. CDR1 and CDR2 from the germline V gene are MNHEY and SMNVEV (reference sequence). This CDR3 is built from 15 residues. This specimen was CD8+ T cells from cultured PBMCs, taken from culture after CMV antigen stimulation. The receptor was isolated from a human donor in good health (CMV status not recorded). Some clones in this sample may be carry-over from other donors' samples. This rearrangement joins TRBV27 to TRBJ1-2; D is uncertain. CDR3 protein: CASSPARGEVYGYTF. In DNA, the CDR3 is TGTGCCAGCAGTCCGGCTCGGGGTGAAGTCTATGGCTACACCTTC.